This T cell receptor beta chain was sequenced during a study of cytomegalovirus exposure and HLA in healthy donors. Study outcomes and limitations: The classifier reportedly diagnosed cytomegalovirus status with high sensitivity and specificity. A later analysis linked a missense variant in DCLRE1C to the trimming of TCR beta V and J genes. Association of 16,951 TCR beta sequences with HLA alleles was found at 0.05 false discovery rate in a later analysis.

The PCR made use of 60 Vbeta and 13 Jbeta primers. Assay used: immunoSEQ multiplex PCR; TCRdb lists only in-frame clones, some missing. This table holds 100,000 to 150,000 clones, about 83% found once. Concerning this clone itself: Its cognate antigen is unknown.

This CDR3 is built from 15 residues. Trimming removed 3 bases at V and 0 bases at J, with 9 bases between. CDR1 and CDR2 (germline): ENHRY, SYGVKD. The material sequenced was PBMCs. The source is a man aged 30-40 years in good health and CMV-seronegative. The V call is TRBV10-3, the J call TRBJ1-5; possibly TRBD1 for D (5 bases). The CDR3 is CAISDRGLSNQPQHF. The CDR3 nucleotides read TGTGCCATCAGTGATAGGGGACTTAGCAATCAGCCCCAGCATTTT.